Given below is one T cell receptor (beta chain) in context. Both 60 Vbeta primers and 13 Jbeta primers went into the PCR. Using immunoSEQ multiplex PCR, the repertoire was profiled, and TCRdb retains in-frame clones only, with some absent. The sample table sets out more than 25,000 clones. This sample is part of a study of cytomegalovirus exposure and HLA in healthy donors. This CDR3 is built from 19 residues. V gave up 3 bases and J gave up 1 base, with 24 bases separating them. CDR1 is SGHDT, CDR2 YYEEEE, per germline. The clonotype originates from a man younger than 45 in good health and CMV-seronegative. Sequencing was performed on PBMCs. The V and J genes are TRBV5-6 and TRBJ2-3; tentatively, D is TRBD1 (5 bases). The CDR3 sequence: CASSSTWGLREVGTDTQYF. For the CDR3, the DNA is TGTGCCAGCAGCTCCACCTGGGGCCTCAGGGAAGTGGGCACAGATACGCAGTATTTT.